This note documents a single T cell receptor beta chain sequence. This CDR3 region has 15 residues. In germline, CDR1 is MDHEN, CDR2 SYDVKM. The V segment lost 7 bases and the J segment 8 bases; nucleotides outside the gene matches: 11. Profiling relied on immunoSEQ multiplex PCR, and the TCRdb table lists in-frame clones only, not all of them. The table lists about 270,000 clones, 88% of them singletons. This sample was taken from a study of blood T cell repertoires in COVID-19. Sequencing input: PBMCs or T cells enriched from blood (not recorded which). The sequence derives from a woman aged 30 to 39 who had recovered from COVID-19. The chain links TRBV28 to TRBJ2-1; 10 nucleotides line up with TRBD2. The CDR3 spells CASTPPSGSIDEQFF. CDR3 in DNA: TGTGCCAGCACCCCCCCTAGCGGGAGCATCGATGAGCAGTTCTTC.